The 17 T cell receptor beta chains reported below all come from one sample, sequenced in a study of T-cell memory formation after mild COVID-19. TCRdb independently ran MiXCR on the 5' RACE reads; one entry per CDR3 protein. The sample holds tens of thousands of distinct CDR3 sequences, 9.5% to 15% seen once. Sequenced input: PBMCs or a T cell subset sorted from them (not recorded which). The origin of the receptors is a man in his late teens or twenties who had mild COVID-19 (a few samples of this study predate the infection). Cell type and time point are not known.

The rearrangement joins TRBV5-1 to TRBJ2-3, with 9 bases that match TRBD1. CDR1 is SGHRS and CDR2 is YFSETQ in the germline V gene. This CDR3 spans 15 amino acids. V dropped 2 bases and J dropped 6; count of bases not matched to a gene: 7. CDR3 nucleotides: TGCGCCAGCAGCTTCCTCGGGACAGGGTACGATACGCAGTATTTT. It translates to CASSFLGTGYDTQYF.

In its sample, this clonotype was seen a few times. This sequence joins TRBV6-6 and TRBJ2-2; D is possibly TRBD1 or TRBD2 (5 bases each). The ends were cut back, 5 bases at V and 5 bases at J, with 15 bases in the middle. Germline-derived CDR1 and CDR2 are MNHNY and SVGAGI (reference sequence). The CDR3 extends over 15 amino acids. The CDR3 loop is CASSTSPRGTGELFF. DNA for the CDR3: TGTGCCAGCAGTACGTCCCCGAGGGGAACCGGGGAGCTGTTTTTT.

Ten or more counts support this clonotype. The chain is built from TRBV7-9 and TRBJ2-1; tentatively, D is TRBD1 (6 bases). The germline CDR1 and CDR2 sequences are SEHNR and FQNEAQ (reference sequence). V was shortened by 6 bases and J by 5 bases, with 14 bases between the two germline ends. The CDR3 is 14 amino acids. In DNA form, the CDR3 reads TGTGCCAGCAGGATAGACGGGACAAACAATGAGCAGTTCTTC. The encoded protein is CASRIDGTNNEQFF. The complete variable domain, with remaining parts taken from reference TRBV7-9 and TRBJ2-1, reads DTGVSQNPRHKITKRGQNVTFRCDPISEHNRLYWYRQTLGQGPEFLTYFQNEAQLEKSRLLSDRFSAERPKGSFSTLEIQRTEQGDSAMYLCASRIDGTNNEQFFGPGTRLTVL.

This clonotype was picked up a small number of times. The gene calls are TRBV7-7 and TRBJ2-1; the match to TRBD2 covers 11 bases. CDR3 length equals 17 residues. Germline V lookup: CDR1 SSHAT, CDR2 FNYEAQ (reference sequence). V was clipped by 4 bases and J by 0 bases; unmatched bases: 5. CDR3 coding DNA: TGTGCCAGCAGCTCGACTAGCGGGGTCAGCTCCTACAATGAGCAGTTCTTC. Its translation: CASSSTSGVSSYNEQFF.

V usage is TRBV7-9 and J usage is TRBJ2-1; 9 bases line up with TRBD2. V shed 8 bases, J shed 7 bases, and the junction held 6 bases outside the gene matches. Germline CDR1 reads SEHNR; CDR2 reads FQNEAQ (reference sequence). CDR3 length equals 13 residues. Here the CDR3 DNA reads TGTGCCAGCGTCCTAGCGGGGATAAATGAGCAGTTCTTC. Translated, it gives CASVLAGINEQFF. The whole variable domain, remainder taken from reference TRBV7-9 and TRBJ2-1, is DTGVSQNPRHKITKRGQNVTFRCDPISEHNRLYWYRQTLGQGPEFLTYFQNEAQLEKSRLLSDRFSAERPKGSFSTLEIQRTEQGDSAMYLCASVLAGINEQFFGPGTRLTVL.

This clonotype was observed at least ten times. The chain links TRBV7-2 to TRBJ2-3; TRBD1 matches at 10 bases. Germline CDR1 and CDR2: SGHTA and FQGNSA. This CDR3 region has 12 residues. Germline trimming cut 4 bases from V and 10 bases from J; bases unmatched to any gene: 2. The CDR3 sequence is CASSWTGGPQYF. Written as DNA, the CDR3 is TGTGCCAGCAGCTGGACAGGGGGTCCGCAGTATTTT.

In its sample, this clonotype was seen many times. The chain joins TRBV5-1 to TRBJ2-3; no clear D gene. Per the germline V gene, CDR1 is SGHRS and CDR2 is YFSETQ. CDR3 length: 15 amino acids. Trimming removed 5 bases at V and 0 bases at J, with 13 bases between. The CDR3 sequence is CASSYRTESTDTQYF. DNA of the CDR3: TGCGCCAGCAGTTACCGGACGGAGAGCACAGATACGCAGTATTTT.

At least ten counts were recorded for this clonotype. This chain connects TRBV12-3 or TRBV12-4 to TRBJ1-5; 7 nucleotides align to TRBD1. V shed 3 bases and J 1 base; nucleotides not matched to a gene: 3. The CDR3 sequence is 15 residues long. The CDR3 spells CASSFQGGSNQPQHF. The CDR3 nucleotides read TGTGCCAGCAGTTTCCAGGGGGGCAGCAATCAGCCCCAGCATTTT.

This clonotype has at least ten counts. This chain links TRBV4-3 with TRBJ2-3; the match to TRBD1 covers 9 bases. The junction had 8 bases not matched to a gene; V was cut back by 0 bases and J by 4 bases. This CDR3 has 17 amino acids. Germline CDR1 LGHNA, CDR2 YSLEER. The CDR3 loop reads CASSQEGDREGPDTQYF. CDR3 in DNA: TGCGCCAGCAGCCAAGAAGGGGACAGGGAGGGCCCAGATACGCAGTATTTT.

This rearrangement joins TRBV12-3 or TRBV12-4 to TRBJ1-4, with 7 bases matching TRBD1. Trimming cost V 5 bases and J 7 bases; bases outside gene matches: 13. This CDR3 has 16 amino acids. CDR3 DNA sequence: TGTGCCAGCAGTCCGAATCAAGACAGGGTTGGTGAAAAACTGTTTTTT. Amino acids: CASSPNQDRVGEKLFF.

This clonotype has ten or more counts. This chain uses TRBV19 with TRBJ2-1, with D unclear. Germline assignment: CDR1 LNHDA and CDR2 SQIVND (reference sequence). The CDR3 runs to 13 residues. The V and J ends lost 3 bases and 4 bases respectively, with 7 bases between them. CDR3 DNA: TGTGCCAGTAGTATCGGATTTTACAATGAGCAGTTCTTC. Encoded protein: CASSIGFYNEQFF.

This clonotype turned up a few times. The chain carries TRBV5-1 and TRBJ1-6; D not resolved. Germline CDR1 and CDR2: SGHRS and YFSETQ. The V end was cut by 1 base, the J end by 8 bases, with 7 bases between. The CDR3 has 13 amino acids. DNA for the CDR3: TGCGCCAGCAGCTTGAAGGGAGATTCACCCCTCCACTTT. Residues: CASSLKGDSPLHF.

The V gene is TRBV11-2, the J gene TRBJ2-7; 7 bases are a match to TRBD1. The CDR3 is made up of 14 amino acids. With 5 bases clipped from V and 2 bases from J, the junction kept 6 bases outside the gene matches. Per the germline V gene, CDR1 is SGHAT and CDR2 is FQNNGV. The CDR3 spells CASSVSTGPYEQYF. CDR3 bases: TGTGCCAGCAGCGTATCGACAGGGCCCTACGAGCAGTACTTC.

The V and J genes are TRBV7-9 and TRBJ1-2; D is possibly TRBD1 (5 bases). Germline CDR1 SEHNR, CDR2 FQNEAQ (reference sequence). The CDR3 sequence is 17 residues long. V was shortened by 5 bases and J by 0 bases, with 19 bases between the two germline ends. The CDR3 reads CASSLGGATKANYGYTF. Written as DNA, the CDR3 is TGTGCCAGCAGCCTAGGCGGGGCGACTAAAGCTAACTATGGCTACACCTTC.

The J gene is TRBJ2-1, the V gene TRBV20-1, with D maybe TRBD1 (6 bases). The germline V and J ends were trimmed by 2 bases and 3 bases, with 20 bases remaining between them. The CDR3 is made up of 17 amino acids. The germline CDR1 and CDR2 sequences are DFQATT and SNEGSKA (reference sequence). The CDR3 region has the DNA TGCAGTGCTAGAACACAAGACACAGGGAACGTCTACAATGAGCAGTTCTTC. It encodes CSARTQDTGNVYNEQFF.

The chain uses TRBV7-3 and TRBJ2-5; no firm D call. The CDR3 covers 14 residues. The germline gives CDR1 SGHTA, CDR2 FQGTGA. Trimming pared 1 base from V and 5 bases from J, leaving 11 bases between. The CDR3 loop is CASSLMAAGETQYF. In DNA form, the CDR3 reads TGTGCCAGCAGCTTAATGGCGGCTGGGGAGACCCAGTACTTC.

This clonotype was counted a few times. The V and J genes are TRBV5-1 and TRBJ1-3; a possible D gene is TRBD1 (6 bases). The germline V gene encodes CDR1 SGHRS and CDR2 YFSETQ. The CDR3 sequence is 16 residues long. The V end was cut by 0 bases, the J end by 0 bases, with 10 bases between. Here the CDR3 DNA reads TGCGCCAGCAGCTTGGTTACAGGGACCTCTGGAAACACCATATATTTT. It codes for CASSLVTGTSGNTIYF.